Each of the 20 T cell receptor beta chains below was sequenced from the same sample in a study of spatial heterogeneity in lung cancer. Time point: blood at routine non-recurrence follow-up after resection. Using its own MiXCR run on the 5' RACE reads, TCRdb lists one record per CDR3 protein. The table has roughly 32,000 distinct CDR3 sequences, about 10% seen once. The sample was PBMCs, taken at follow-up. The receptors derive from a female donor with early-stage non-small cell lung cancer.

DNA for the CDR3: TGTGCCAGCAGAGGTCAGGGTGGGGAGCAGTTCTTC. This sequence encodes CASRGQGGEQFF. The chain joins TRBV2 to TRBJ2-1, with a possible D match to TRBD1 (5 bases). The germline CDR1 and CDR2 sequences are SNHLY and FYNNEI. V was shortened by 6 bases and J by 10 bases, with 13 bases between the two germline ends. The CDR3 consists of 12 residues.

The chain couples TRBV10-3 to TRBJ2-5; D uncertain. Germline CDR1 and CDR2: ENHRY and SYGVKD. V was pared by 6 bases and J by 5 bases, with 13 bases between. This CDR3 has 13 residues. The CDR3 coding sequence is TGTGCCATCAGGGCCGACAAGGGTGAGACCCAGTACTTC. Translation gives CAIRADKGETQYF.

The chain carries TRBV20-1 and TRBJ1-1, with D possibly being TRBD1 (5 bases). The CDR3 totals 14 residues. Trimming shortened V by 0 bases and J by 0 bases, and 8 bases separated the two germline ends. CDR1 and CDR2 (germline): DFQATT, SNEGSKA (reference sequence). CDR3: CSARDQGMNTEAFF. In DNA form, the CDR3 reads TGCAGTGCTAGAGATCAGGGAATGAACACTGAAGCTTTCTTT.

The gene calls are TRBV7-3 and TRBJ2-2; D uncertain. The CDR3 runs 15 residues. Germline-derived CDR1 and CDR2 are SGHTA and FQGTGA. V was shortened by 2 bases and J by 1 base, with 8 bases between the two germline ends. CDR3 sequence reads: CASSLVGRNTGELFF. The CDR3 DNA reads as TGTGCCAGCAGCTTAGTGGGCAGGAACACCGGGGAGCTGTTTTTT.

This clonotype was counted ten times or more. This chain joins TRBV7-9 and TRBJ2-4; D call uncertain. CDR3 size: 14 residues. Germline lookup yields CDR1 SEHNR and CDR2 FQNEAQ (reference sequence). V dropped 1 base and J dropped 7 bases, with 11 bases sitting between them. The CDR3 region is CASSLGEIRNIQYF. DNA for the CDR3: TGTGCCAGCAGCTTAGGCGAGATAAGGAACATTCAGTACTTC. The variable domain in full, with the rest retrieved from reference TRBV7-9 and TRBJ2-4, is DTGVSQNPRHKITKRGQNVTFRCDPISEHNRLYWYRQTLGQGPEFLTYFQNEAQLEKSRLLSDRFSAERPKGSFSTLEIQRTEQGDSAMYLCASSLGEIRNIQYFGAGTRLSVL.

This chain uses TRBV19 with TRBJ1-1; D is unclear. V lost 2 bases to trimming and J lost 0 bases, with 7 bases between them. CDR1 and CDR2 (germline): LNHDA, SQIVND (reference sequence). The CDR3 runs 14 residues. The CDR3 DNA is TGTGCCAGTAGTATATCGGTTTTGAACACTGAAGCTTTCTTT. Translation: CASSISVLNTEAFF.

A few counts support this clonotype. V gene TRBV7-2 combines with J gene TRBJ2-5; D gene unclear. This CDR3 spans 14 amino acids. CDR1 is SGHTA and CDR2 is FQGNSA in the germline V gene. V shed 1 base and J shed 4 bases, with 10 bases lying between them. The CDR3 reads CASSLGPSGETQYF. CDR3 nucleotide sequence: TGTGCCAGCAGCTTAGGTCCTAGTGGAGAGACCCAGTACTTC.

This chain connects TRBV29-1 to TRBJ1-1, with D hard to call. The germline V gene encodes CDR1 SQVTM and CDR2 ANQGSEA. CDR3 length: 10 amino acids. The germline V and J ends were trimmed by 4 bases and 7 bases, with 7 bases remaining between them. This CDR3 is CSVAQIEAFF. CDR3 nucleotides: TGCAGCGTTGCACAGATTGAAGCTTTCTTT. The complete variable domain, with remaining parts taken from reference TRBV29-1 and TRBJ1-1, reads SAVISQKPSRDICQRGTSLTIQCQVDSQVTMMFWYRQQPGQSLTLIATANQGSEATYESGFVIDKFPISRPNLTFSTLTVSNMSPEDSSIYLCSVAQIEAFFGQGTRLTVV.

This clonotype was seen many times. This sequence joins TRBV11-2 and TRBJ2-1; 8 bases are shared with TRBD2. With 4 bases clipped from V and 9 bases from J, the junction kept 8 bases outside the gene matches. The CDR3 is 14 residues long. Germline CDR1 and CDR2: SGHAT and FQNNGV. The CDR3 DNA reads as TGTGCCAGCAGCTCCCCCCGACTAGCGTCTGAGCAGTTCTTC. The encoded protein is CASSSPRLASEQFF.

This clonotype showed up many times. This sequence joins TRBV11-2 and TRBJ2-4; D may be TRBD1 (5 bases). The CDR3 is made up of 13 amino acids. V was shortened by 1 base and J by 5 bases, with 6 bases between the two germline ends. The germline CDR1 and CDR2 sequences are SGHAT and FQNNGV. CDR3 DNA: TGTGCCAGCAGCTTAGGACAGCAAAACATTCAGTACTTC. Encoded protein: CASSLGQQNIQYF. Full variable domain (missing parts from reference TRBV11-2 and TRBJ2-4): EAGVAQSPRYKIIEKRQSVAFWCNPISGHATLYWYQQILGQGPKLLIQFQNNGVVDDSQLPKDRFSAERLKGVDSTLKIQPAKLEDSAVYLCASSLGQQNIQYFGAGTRLSVL.

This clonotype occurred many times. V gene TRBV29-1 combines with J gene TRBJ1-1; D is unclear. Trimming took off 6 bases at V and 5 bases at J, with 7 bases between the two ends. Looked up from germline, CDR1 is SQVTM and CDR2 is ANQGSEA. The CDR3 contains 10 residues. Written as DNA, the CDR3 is TGCAGCGTGGCGGCGACTGAAGCTTTCTTT. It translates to CSVAATEAFF.

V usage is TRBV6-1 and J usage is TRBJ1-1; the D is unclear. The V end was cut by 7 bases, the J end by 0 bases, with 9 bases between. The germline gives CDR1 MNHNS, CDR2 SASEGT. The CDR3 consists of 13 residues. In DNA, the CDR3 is TGTGCCAGCAACGTCGTAATGAACACTGAAGCTTTCTTT. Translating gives CASNVVMNTEAFF.

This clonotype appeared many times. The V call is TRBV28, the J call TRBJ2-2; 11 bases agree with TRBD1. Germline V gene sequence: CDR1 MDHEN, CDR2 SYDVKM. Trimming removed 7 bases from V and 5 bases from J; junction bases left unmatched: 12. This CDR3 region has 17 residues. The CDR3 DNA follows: TGTGCCAGCACCCGACCCGGGACAGGGGGTGTAACCGGGGAGCTGTTTTTT. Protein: CASTRPGTGGVTGELFF.

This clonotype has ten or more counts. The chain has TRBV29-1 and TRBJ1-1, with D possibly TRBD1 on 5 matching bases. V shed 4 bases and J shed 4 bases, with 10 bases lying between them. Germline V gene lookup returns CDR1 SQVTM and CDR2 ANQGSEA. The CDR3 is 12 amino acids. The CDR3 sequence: CSVGGSGTEAFF. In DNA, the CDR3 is TGCAGCGTTGGGGGCTCGGGCACTGAAGCTTTCTTT.

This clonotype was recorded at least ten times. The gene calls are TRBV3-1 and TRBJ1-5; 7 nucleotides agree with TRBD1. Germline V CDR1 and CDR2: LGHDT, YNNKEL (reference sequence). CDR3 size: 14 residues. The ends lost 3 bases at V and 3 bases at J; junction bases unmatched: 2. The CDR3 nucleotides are TGTGCCAGCAGCCAGACAGGGTCCAATCAGCCCCAGCATTTT. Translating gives CASSQTGSNQPQHF.

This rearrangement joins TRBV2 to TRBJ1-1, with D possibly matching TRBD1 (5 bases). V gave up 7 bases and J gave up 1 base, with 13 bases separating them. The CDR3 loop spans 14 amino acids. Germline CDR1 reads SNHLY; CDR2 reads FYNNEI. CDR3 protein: CASTQGRANTEAFF. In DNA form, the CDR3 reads TGTGCCAGCACCCAGGGTCGAGCGAACACTGAAGCTTTCTTT. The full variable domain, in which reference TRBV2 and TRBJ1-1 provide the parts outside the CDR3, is EPEVTQTPSHQVTQMGQEVILRCVPISNHLYFYWYRQILGQKVEFLVSFYNNEISEKSEIFDDQFSVERPDGSNFTLKIRSTKLEDSAMYFCASTQGRANTEAFFGQGTRLTVV.

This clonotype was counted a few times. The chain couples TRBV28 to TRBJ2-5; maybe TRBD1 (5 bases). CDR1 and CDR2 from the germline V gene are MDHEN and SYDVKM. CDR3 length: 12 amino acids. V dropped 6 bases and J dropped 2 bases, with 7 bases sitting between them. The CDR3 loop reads CASRTEQETQYF. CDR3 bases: TGTGCCAGCAGGACAGAACAAGAGACCCAGTACTTC.

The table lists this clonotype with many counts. As DNA, the CDR3 is TGCGCCAGCAGCTTGTTCAGCAATCAGCCCCAGCATTTT. Residues: CASSLFSNQPQHF. The chain uses TRBV5-1 and TRBJ1-5; the D is unclear. The CDR3 consists of 13 residues. V was pared by 1 base and J by 1 base, with 3 bases between. The germline V gene has CDR1 SGHRS and CDR2 YFSETQ.

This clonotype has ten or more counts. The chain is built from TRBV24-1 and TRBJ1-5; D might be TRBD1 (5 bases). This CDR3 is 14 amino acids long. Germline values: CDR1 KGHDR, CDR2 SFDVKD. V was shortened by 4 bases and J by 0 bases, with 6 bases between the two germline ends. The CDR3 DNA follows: TGTGCCACCAGTGAGAGGGGTAGCAATCAGCCCCAGCATTTT. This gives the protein CATSERGSNQPQHF.

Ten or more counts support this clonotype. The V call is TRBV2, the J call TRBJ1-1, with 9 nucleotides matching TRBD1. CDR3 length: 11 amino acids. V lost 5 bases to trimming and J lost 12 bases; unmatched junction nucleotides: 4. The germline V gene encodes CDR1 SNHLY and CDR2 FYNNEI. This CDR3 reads CASSRDRDPFF. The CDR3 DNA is TGTGCCAGCAGTCGGGACAGGGATCCTTTCTTT. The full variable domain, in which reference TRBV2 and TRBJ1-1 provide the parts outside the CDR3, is EPEVTQTPSHQVTQMGQEVILRCVPISNHLYFYWYRQILGQKVEFLVSFYNNEISEKSEIFDDQFSVERPDGSNFTLKIRSTKLEDSAMYFCASSRDRDPFFGQGTRLTVV.